The 22 T cell receptor beta chains below all came from one sample that was sequenced in a study of CD8 T cells in Susac syndrome. Random hexamers were used to reverse transcribe an amount of 0.5 to 1 ug RNA. TCRdb reanalysed the immunoSEQ multiplex PCR reads using MiXCR and keeps one entry per CDR3 protein. Of about 210,000 distinct CDR3 sequences in the sample, approximately 95% are singletons; the top ten hold 0.095%. Input material: CD4+ T cells from PBMCs. The receptor source for this set is a human donor with multiple sclerosis.

This rearrangement joins TRBV27 to TRBJ1-2; D unclear. Germline CDR1 is MNHEY and CDR2 is SMNVEV (reference sequence). The CDR3 is 17 residues long. V shed 8 bases and J shed 1 base, with 23 bases lying between them. The CDR3 region has the DNA TGTGCCAGCGCTGCCGCCAGAGGCAGAGCGGATAACTATGGCTACACCTTC. Translated: CASAAARGRADNYGYTF.

The V gene is TRBV4-2, the J gene TRBJ2-1; D is undetermined. The CDR3 totals 12 residues. Per the germline V gene, CDR1 is LGHNA and CDR2 is YNFKEQ. Trimming took off 1 base at V and 10 bases at J, with 8 bases between the two ends. The CDR3 spells CASSQADVEQFF. In nucleotides, the CDR3 is TGTGCCAGCAGCCAAGCGGATGTGGAGCAGTTCTTC.

This clonotype was detected only once. The V call is TRBV6-2 or TRBV6-3, the J call TRBJ1-2; 7 bases are a match to TRBD1. J lost 1 base, V lost 0 bases, and 8 bases had no gene match. The CDR3 sequence is 17 residues long. Looked up from germline, CDR1 is MNHEY and CDR2 is SVGEGT. CDR3 loop: CASSYSMDRRLNYGYTF. The CDR3 DNA reads TGTGCCAGCAGTTACTCGATGGACAGGCGACTTAACTATGGCTACACCTTC.

This chain links TRBV30 with TRBJ2-5, with D perhaps TRBD1 or TRBD2 (6 bases each). The CDR3 runs 14 residues. V lost 5 bases and J lost 5, with 18 bases in between. Per germline, CDR1 GTSNPN and CDR2 SVGIG (reference sequence). The CDR3 coding sequence is TGTGCCTGGGGGGGGCTAGCGCGTCGGGAGACCCAGTACTTC. Translated: CAWGGLARRETQYF.

This chain joins TRBV20-1 and TRBJ2-7; 10 bases line up with TRBD2. The J segment lost 10 bases and the V segment lost 5 bases, leaving 5 bases of the junction unmatched. The CDR3 runs 11 residues. Germline-derived CDR1 and CDR2 are DFQATT and SNEGSKA (reference sequence). CDR3: CSALAGGFQYF. The DNA for the CDR3 is TGCAGTGCTTTAGCGGGAGGCTTCCAGTACTTC.

CDR3 region: CSASLDQETQYF. CDR3 DNA sequence: TGCAGTGCTAGTTTAGACCAAGAGACCCAGTACTTC. V usage is TRBV20-1 and J usage is TRBJ2-5, with D unresolved. V was pared by 3 bases and J by 0 bases, with 5 bases between. Germline V gene data show CDR1 as DFQATT and CDR2 as SNEGSKA (reference sequence). The CDR3 runs to 12 residues.

As DNA, the CDR3 is TGTGCCAGCAGCTTAGGGCCCGTCGGAGGTGAGCAGTTCTTC. Translating gives CASSLGPVGGEQFF. The rearrangement joins TRBV7-2 to TRBJ2-1; D possibly corresponds to TRBD2 (5 bases). CDR3 length equals 14 residues. The germline V gene has CDR1 SGHTA and CDR2 FQGNSA. V was trimmed by 1 base and J by 9 bases, leaving 13 bases between them. The entire variable domain, with the rest obtained from reference TRBV7-2 and TRBJ2-1, is as follows: GAGVSQSPSNKVTEKGKDVELRCDPISGHTALYWYRQSLGQGLEFLIYFQGNSAPDKSGLPSDRFSAERTGGSVSTLTIQRTQQEDSAVYLCASSLGPVGGEQFFGPGTRLTVL.

This clonotype was picked up one time. J is TRBJ1-5 and V is TRBV3-1, with no clear D. From germline, CDR1 is LGHDT and CDR2 YNNKEL (reference sequence). Trimming pared 0 bases from V and 3 bases from J, leaving 9 bases between. The CDR3 extends over 15 amino acids. CDR3 bases: TGTGCCAGCAGCCAAGACGCGCGTGACAATCAGCCCCAGCATTTT. Amino acid sequence: CASSQDARDNQPQHF.

The chain is built from TRBV19 and TRBJ1-2; 8 nucleotides align to TRBD1. Germline CDR1 is LNHDA and CDR2 is SQIVND (reference sequence). The CDR3 has 12 amino acids. The V segment lost 9 bases and the J segment 2 bases; nucleotides outside the gene matches: 2. CDR3 sequence: CASRQGNYGYTF. In DNA form, the CDR3 reads TGTGCCAGCCGACAGGGGAACTATGGCTACACCTTC.

The chain recombines TRBV6-1 with TRBJ1-2, with unresolved D. Germline values: CDR1 MNHNS, CDR2 SASEGT. This CDR3 is 12 amino acids long. V lost 8 bases, J lost 4 bases, and 11 bases lay in between. The CDR3 region is CASWNGFYGYTF. The CDR3 nucleotides are TGTGCCAGCTGGAATGGATTCTATGGCTACACCTTC.

The chain joins TRBV20-1 to TRBJ2-5; 7 bases are a match to TRBD1. J was trimmed by 2 bases and V by 3 bases; bases with no gene match: 15. The germline V gene encodes CDR1 DFQATT and CDR2 SNEGSKA (reference sequence). CDR3 length: 17 residues. The CDR3 region has the DNA TGCAGTGCTAGTAACCCCTACCGGACAGGAGAACAAGAGACCCAGTACTTC. It translates to CSASNPYRTGEQETQYF.

The CDR3 bases are TGTGCCAGCAGTGCCCGGGTCCAGCAGCCCCAGCATTTT. Translated, it gives CASSARVQQPQHF. This sequence joins TRBV6-6 and TRBJ1-5; D unclear. V was cut by 5 bases and J by 7 bases, with 12 bases left in between. This CDR3 contains 13 residues. Germline V gives CDR1 MNHNY, CDR2 SVGAGI (reference sequence).

The chain employs TRBV12-3 or TRBV12-4 and TRBJ1-1, with a weak D call TRBD1 (5 bases). The CDR3 runs 13 residues. Trimming removed 5 bases from V and 4 bases from J, with 11 bases in between. The CDR3 is CASSNTGSTEAFF. In DNA form, the CDR3 reads TGTGCCAGCAGTAACACAGGTAGCACTGAAGCTTTCTTT.

The chain combines TRBV29-1 with TRBJ2-7; perhaps TRBD2 as D (6 bases). The CDR3 is 11 amino acids. Deletions cut 4 bases from V and 5 bases from J, with 9 bases between. Per the germline V gene, CDR1 is SQVTM and CDR2 is ANQGSEA. The CDR3, as DNA: TGCAGCGTTGCCGGGGGAAACGAGCAGTACTTC. Amino acids: CSVAGGNEQYF.

The V call is TRBV19, the J call TRBJ2-5; TRBD2 agrees at 9 bases. Trimming cost V 6 bases and J 5 bases; bases outside gene matches: 10. The CDR3 has 15 amino acids. Germline CDR1 LNHDA, CDR2 SQIVND (reference sequence). The CDR3 is CASRSGGRARETQYF. DNA for the CDR3: TGTGCCAGTAGGAGCGGCGGGAGGGCCCGGGAGACCCAGTACTTC. The entire variable domain, with the rest obtained from reference TRBV19 and TRBJ2-5, is as follows: DGGITQSPKYLFRKEGQNVTLSCEQNLNHDAMYWYRQDPGQGLRLIYYSQIVNDFQKGDIAEGYSVSREKKESFPLTVTSAQKNPTAFYLCASRSGGRARETQYFGPGTRLLVL.

This sequence joins TRBV29-1 and TRBJ1-2; D perhaps matches TRBD1 (5 bases). The germline gives CDR1 SQVTM, CDR2 ANQGSEA. Trimming removed 4 bases from V and 13 bases from J, with 25 bases in between. This CDR3 contains 14 residues. CDR3 bases: TGCAGCGTTGGATCGCCGCAGGGAATTTCGGGGGTCACCTTC. This encodes CSVGSPQGISGVTF.

The chain joins TRBV29-1 to TRBJ1-1, with 7 bases matching TRBD1. V shed 7 bases and J 4 bases; nucleotides not matched to a gene: 12. The CDR3 extends over 14 amino acids. Per germline, CDR1 SQVTM and CDR2 ANQGSEA. The CDR3 DNA is TGCAGCGCCCGAACGGGACAGCGGTCCACTGAAGCTTTCTTT. It codes for CSARTGQRSTEAFF.

In DNA form, the CDR3 reads TGCAGCGTTGAAGCGGTGGAGAGTGAGCAGTTCTTC. Protein product: CSVEAVESEQFF. The V and J genes are TRBV29-1 and TRBJ2-1; no clear D gene. Germline assignment: CDR1 SQVTM and CDR2 ANQGSEA. V was trimmed by 1 base and J by 9 bases, leaving 10 bases between them. The CDR3 has 12 residues.

A note on this clonotype: Germline is not matched at one junction end, which may reflect a read error. The genes are TRBV2 and TRBJ2-5; TRBD2 agrees at 7 bases. CDR1 is SNHLY and CDR2 is FYNNEI in the germline V gene. The CDR3 is made up of 12 amino acids. The CDR3 loop reads CASSSTSAYQSF. The CDR3 nucleotides read TGTGCCAGCAGTTCAACTAGCGCCTACCAATCCTTC.

This chain links TRBV30 with TRBJ2-5; tentative D call: TRBD2 (5 bases). The CDR3 is made up of 13 amino acids. CDR1 and CDR2 (germline): GTSNPN, SVGIG (reference sequence). V was shortened by 7 bases and J by 1 base, with 13 bases between the two germline ends. CDR3 sequence reads: CASRGSPQETQYF. In nucleotides, the CDR3 is TGTGCCTCTCGGGGTTCCCCCCAAGAGACCCAGTACTTC.

The chain recombines TRBV9 with TRBJ2-3; 8 bases align to TRBD2. CDR1 and CDR2 (germline): SGDLS, YYNGEE. The CDR3 totals 17 residues. The trim removed 0 bases at V and 0 bases at J, leaving 6 bases unmatched. The CDR3 is CASSVEAGAASTDTQYF. Here the CDR3 DNA reads TGTGCCAGCAGCGTAGAAGCGGGGGCCGCGAGCACAGATACGCAGTATTTT.

The J gene is TRBJ1-2, the V gene TRBV5-4; no clear D gene. Germline V gene data show CDR1 as SGHNT and CDR2 as YYREEE (reference sequence). There are 13 residues in the CDR3. Between the trimmed V and J ends, which lost 2 bases and 1 base, there was a span of 6 bases. For the CDR3, the DNA is TGTGCCAGCAGCTTTGACGGTAACTATGGCTACACCTTC. Protein product: CASSFDGNYGYTF.